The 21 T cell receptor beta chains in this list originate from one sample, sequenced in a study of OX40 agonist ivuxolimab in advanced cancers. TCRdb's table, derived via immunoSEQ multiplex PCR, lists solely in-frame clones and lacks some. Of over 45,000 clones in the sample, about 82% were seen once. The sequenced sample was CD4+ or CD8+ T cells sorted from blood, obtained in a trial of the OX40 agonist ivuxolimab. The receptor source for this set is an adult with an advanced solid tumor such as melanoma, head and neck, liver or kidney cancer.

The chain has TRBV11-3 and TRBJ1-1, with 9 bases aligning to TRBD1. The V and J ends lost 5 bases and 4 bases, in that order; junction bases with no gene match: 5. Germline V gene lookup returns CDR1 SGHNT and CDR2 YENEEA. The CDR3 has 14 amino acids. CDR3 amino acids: CASSPGQGSTEAFF. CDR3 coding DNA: TGTGCCAGCAGCCCCGGACAGGGGAGCACTGAAGCTTTCTTT.

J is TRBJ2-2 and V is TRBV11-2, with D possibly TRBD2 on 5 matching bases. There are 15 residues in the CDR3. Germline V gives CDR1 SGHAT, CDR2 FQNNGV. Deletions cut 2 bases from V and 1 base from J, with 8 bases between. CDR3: CASSLRGMNTGELFF. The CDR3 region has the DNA TGTGCCAGCAGCTTACGAGGGATGAACACCGGGGAGCTGTTTTTT.

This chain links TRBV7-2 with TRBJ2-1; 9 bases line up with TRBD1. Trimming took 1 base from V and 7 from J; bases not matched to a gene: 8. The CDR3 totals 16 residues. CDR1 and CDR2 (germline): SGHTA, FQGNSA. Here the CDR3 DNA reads TGTGCCAGCAGCTTAGGACCTCCGGGACAGGGTAATGAGCAGTTCTTC. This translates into CASSLGPPGQGNEQFF.

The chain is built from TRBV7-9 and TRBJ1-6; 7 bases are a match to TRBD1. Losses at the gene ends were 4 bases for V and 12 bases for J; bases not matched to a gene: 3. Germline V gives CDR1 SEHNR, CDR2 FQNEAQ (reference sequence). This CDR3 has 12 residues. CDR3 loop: CASSSNRGPLHF. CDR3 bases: TGTGCCAGCAGCTCCAACAGGGGACCCCTCCACTTT. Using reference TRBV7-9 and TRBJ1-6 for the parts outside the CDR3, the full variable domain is DTGVSQNPRHKITKRGQNVTFRCDPISEHNRLYWYRQTLGQGPEFLTYFQNEAQLEKSRLLSDRFSAERPKGSFSTLEIQRTEQGDSAMYLCASSSNRGPLHFGNGTRLTVT.

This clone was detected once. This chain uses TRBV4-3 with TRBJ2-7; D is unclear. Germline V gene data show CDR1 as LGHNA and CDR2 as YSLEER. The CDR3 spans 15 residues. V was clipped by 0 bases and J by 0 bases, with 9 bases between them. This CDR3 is CASSQDERISYEQYF. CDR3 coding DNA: TGCGCCAGCAGCCAAGACGAACGGATCTCCTACGAGCAGTACTTC.

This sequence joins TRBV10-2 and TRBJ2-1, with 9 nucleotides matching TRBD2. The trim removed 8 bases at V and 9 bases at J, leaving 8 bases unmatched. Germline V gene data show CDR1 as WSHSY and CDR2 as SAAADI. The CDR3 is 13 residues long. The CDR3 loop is CASRKRGGGEQFF. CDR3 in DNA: TGCGCCAGCCGGAAGCGCGGGGGGGGTGAGCAGTTCTTC.

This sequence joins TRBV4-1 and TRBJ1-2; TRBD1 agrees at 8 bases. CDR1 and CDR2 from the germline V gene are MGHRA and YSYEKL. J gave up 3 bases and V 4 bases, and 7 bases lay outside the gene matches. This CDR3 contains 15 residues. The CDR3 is CASSLVGQADYGYTF. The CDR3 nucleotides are TGCGCCAGCAGCCTCGTGGGACAGGCAGACTATGGCTACACCTTC.

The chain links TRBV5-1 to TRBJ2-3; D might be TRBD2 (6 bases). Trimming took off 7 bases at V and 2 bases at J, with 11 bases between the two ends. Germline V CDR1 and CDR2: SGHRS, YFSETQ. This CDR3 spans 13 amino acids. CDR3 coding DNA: TGCGCCAGCCTCGGGGGAGCCACAGATACGCAGTATTTT. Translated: CASLGGATDTQYF. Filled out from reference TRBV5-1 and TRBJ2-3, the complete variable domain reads KAGVTQTPRYLIKTRGQQVTLSCSPISGHRSVSWYQQTPGQGLQFLFEYFSETQRNKGNFPGRFSGRQFSNSRSEMNVSTLELGDSALYLCASLGGATDTQYFGPGTRLTVL.

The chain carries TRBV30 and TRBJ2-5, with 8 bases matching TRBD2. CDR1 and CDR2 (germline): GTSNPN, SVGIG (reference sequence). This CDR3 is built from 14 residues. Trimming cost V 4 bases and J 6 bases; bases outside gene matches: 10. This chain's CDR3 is CAWTHQGGGKTQYF. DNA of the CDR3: TGTGCCTGGACCCACCAGGGCGGGGGGAAGACCCAGTACTTC.

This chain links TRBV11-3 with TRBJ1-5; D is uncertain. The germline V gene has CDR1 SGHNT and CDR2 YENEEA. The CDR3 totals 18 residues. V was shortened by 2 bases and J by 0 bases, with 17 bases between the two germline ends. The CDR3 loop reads CASSLSHPSEYSNQPQHF. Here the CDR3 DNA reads TGTGCCAGCAGCTTATCCCATCCCTCGGAGTATAGCAATCAGCCCCAGCATTTT.

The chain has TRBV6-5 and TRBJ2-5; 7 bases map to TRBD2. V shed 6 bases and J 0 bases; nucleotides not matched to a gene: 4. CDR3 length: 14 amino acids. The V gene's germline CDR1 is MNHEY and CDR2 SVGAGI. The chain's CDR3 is CASSEAGYQETQYF. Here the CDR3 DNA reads TGTGCCAGCAGCGAAGCGGGGTACCAAGAGACCCAGTACTTC.

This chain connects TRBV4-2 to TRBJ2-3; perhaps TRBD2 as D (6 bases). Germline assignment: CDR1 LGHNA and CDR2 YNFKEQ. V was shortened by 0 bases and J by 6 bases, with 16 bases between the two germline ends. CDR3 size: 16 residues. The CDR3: CASSQDKRAGLDTQYF. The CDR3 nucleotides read TGTGCCAGCAGCCAAGATAAGCGGGCAGGGCTCGATACGCAGTATTTT.

CDR3 sequence reads: CSARTGGGTEAFF. DNA of the CDR3: TGCAGCGCCCGGACAGGGGGCGGCACTGAAGCTTTCTTT. J is TRBJ1-1 and V is TRBV29-1; TRBD1 aligns across 11 bases. With V trimmed by 7 bases and J by 4 bases, 5 bases remained unmatched. The CDR3 length is 13 residues. The germline V gene has CDR1 SQVTM and CDR2 ANQGSEA.

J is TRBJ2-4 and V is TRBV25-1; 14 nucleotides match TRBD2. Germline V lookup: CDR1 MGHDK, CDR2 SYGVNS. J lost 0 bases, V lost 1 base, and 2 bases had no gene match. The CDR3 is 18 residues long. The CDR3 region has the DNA TGTGCCAGCAGTGAATCTGGACTAGCGGGGGGAGCCAAAAACATTCAGTACTTC. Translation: CASSESGLAGGAKNIQYF.

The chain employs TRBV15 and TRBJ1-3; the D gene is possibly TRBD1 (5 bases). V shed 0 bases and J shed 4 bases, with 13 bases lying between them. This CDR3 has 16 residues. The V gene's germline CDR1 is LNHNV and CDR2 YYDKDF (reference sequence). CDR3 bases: TGTGCCACCAGCAGAGATCCGAGGGGCGAAGGAAACACCATATATTTT. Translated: CATSRDPRGEGNTIYF. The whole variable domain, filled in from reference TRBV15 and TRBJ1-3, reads DAMVIQNPRYQVTQFGKPVTLSCSQTLNHNVMYWYQQKSSQAPKLLFHYYDKDFNNEADTPDNFQSRRPNTSFCFLDIRSPGLGDTAMYLCATSRDPRGEGNTIYFGEGSWLTVV.

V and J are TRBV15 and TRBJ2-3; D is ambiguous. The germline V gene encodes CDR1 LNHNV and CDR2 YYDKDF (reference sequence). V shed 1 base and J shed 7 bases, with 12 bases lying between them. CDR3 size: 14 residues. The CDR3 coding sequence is TGTGCCACCAGCAGAGCCTTCTTCGGTAATACGCAGTATTTT. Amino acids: CATSRAFFGNTQYF.

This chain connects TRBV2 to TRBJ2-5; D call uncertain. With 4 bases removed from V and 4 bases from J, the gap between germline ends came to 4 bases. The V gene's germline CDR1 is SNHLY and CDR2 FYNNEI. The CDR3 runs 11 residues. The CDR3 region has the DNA TGTGCCAGCAGTGTTCGAGAGACCCAGTACTTC. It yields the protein CASSVRETQYF.

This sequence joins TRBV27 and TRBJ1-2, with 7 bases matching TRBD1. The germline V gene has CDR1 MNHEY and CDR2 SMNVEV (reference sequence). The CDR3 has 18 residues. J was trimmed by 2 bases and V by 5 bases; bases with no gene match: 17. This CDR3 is CASSPSVGARGSNYGYTF. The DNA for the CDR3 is TGTGCCAGCAGTCCCTCAGTGGGGGCCAGGGGGTCCAACTATGGCTACACCTTC.

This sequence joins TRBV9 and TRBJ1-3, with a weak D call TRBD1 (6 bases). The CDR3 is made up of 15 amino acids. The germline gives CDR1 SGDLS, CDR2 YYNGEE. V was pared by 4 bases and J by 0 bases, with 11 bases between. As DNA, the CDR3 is TGTGCCAGCAGCCAACTGGACAGCTCTGGAAACACCATATATTTT. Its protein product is CASSQLDSSGNTIYF.

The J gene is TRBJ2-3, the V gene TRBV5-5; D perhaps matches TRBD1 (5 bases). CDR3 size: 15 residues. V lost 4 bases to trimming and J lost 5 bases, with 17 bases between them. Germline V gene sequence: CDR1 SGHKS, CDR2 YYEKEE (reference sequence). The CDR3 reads CASSPDLRARDTQYF. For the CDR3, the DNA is TGTGCCAGCAGCCCCGACCTCAGGGCAAGAGATACGCAGTATTTT.

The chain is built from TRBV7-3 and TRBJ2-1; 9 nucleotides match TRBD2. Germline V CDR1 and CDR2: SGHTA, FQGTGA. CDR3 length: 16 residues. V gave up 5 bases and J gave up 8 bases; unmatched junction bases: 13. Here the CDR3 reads CASSVRLAVKWDEQFF. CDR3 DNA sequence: TGTGCCAGCAGCGTCCGACTAGCGGTTAAGTGGGATGAGCAGTTCTTC.